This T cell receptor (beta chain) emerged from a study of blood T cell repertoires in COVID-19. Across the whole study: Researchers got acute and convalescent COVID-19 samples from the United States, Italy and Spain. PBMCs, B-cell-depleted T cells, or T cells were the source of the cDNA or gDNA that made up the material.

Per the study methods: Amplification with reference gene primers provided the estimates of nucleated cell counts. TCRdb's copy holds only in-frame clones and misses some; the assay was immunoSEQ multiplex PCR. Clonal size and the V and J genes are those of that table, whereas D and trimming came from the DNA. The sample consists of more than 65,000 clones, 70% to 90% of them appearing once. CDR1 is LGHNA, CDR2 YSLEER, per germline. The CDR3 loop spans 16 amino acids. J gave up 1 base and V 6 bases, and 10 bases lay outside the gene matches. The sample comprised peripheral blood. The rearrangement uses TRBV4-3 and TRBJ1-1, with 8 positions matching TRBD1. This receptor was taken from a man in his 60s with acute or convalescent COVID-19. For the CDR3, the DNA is TGCGCCAGCAGTCGTCTCACAGGGGGGTCGAACACTGAAGCTTTCTTT. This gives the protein CASSRLTGGSNTEAFF.